This TCR beta chain derives from a study of metastatic and nonmetastatic thyroid tumors. Study-level information: A comparison of repertoires was made across blood and tumor or nodule tissue from malignant and benign thyroid patients.

No patient received treatment before thyroid surgery. There are 16 residues in the CDR3. V was clipped by 3 bases and J by 0 bases; unmatched bases: 4. CDR1 and CDR2 from the germline V gene are KGHDR and SFDVKD. Ten or more counts support this clone. TCRdb used MiXCR to call clones anew from the PCR reads. There are under 35,000 clones in the sample; approximately 29% occur only once, and approximately 30% lies in the top ten. Sequenced input: blood. This chain joins TRBV24-1 and TRBJ2-1, with TRBD1 matching over 7 bases. The receptor comes from a female donor with papillary thyroid cancer or a benign thyroid nodule (not recorded which). Some clones in this sample may be carry-over from other donors' samples. The CDR3 sequence: CATSDPQGSSYNEQFF. The CDR3 DNA sequence: TGTGCCACCAGTGATCCACAGGGGAGCTCCTACAATGAGCAGTTCTTC.